Below are 6 T cell receptor beta chains sequenced from a single sample in a study of T-cell reconstitution after alpha-beta-depleted transplantation in children. A library of TCRbeta sequences, prepared with unique molecular identifiers, was generated. TCRdb fed the PCR reads into MiXCR, producing one record per CDR3 protein. The top ten hold 35% of the sample, which has some 200,000 distinct CDR3 sequences, around 7.7% seen once. Material: PBMCs, mostly from graft donor cells, obtained 360 days after TCRalphabeta/CD19-depleted stem cell transplant. The receptors were gathered from a male patient between 2 and 10 years old who had a stem cell transplant for acute myeloid leukemia, so the T cells may come from the graft donor.

This rearrangement joins TRBV6-5 to TRBJ1-6; D is unclear. Trimming took off 2 bases at V and 6 bases at J, with 14 bases between the two ends. The CDR3 is 16 residues long. Germline lookup yields CDR1 MNHEY and CDR2 SVGAGI. This chain's CDR3 is CASSYSAGSGNSPLHF. The DNA for the CDR3 is TGTGCCAGCAGTTACAGCGCCGGATCGGGTAATTCACCCCTCCACTTT.

In this sample, this clonotype turned up many times. J is TRBJ2-7 and V is TRBV12-3 or TRBV12-4, with unresolved D. The CDR3 has 13 amino acids. The germline V and J ends were trimmed by 4 bases and 6 bases, with 13 bases remaining between them. The DNA of the CDR3 is TGTGCCAGCAGTTCTAGTCCAACCCCCGAGCAGTACTTC. Translating it yields CASSSSPTPEQYF.

The rearrangement uses TRBV5-5 and TRBJ2-7; 10 bases map to TRBD2. V lost 4 bases to trimming and J lost 3 bases; unmatched junction nucleotides: 4. CDR1 is SGHKS and CDR2 is YYEKEE in the germline V gene (reference sequence). This CDR3 contains 14 residues. The chain's CDR3 is CASSALAGIYEQYF. In DNA, the CDR3 is TGTGCCAGCAGCGCACTAGCGGGAATCTACGAGCAGTACTTC. Supplemented by reference TRBV5-5 and TRBJ2-7, the full variable domain reads DAGVTQSPTHLIKTRGQQVTLRCSPISGHKSVSWYQQVLGQGPQFIFQYYEKEERGRGNFPDRFSARQFPNYSSELNVNALLLGDSALYLCASSALAGIYEQYFGPGTRLTVT.

CDR3 sequence reads: CASSLTPSVFEQFF. Written as DNA, the CDR3 is TGTGCCAGCTCACTGACCCCCAGCGTTTTTGAGCAGTTCTTC. The chain uses TRBV18 and TRBJ2-1; D remains unclear. CDR3 length: 14 amino acids. Germline values: CDR1 KGHSH, CDR2 LQKENI. Trimming pared 4 bases from V and 9 bases from J, leaving 16 bases between.

The chain combines TRBV5-1 with TRBJ2-7, with D perhaps TRBD2 (6 bases). The germline V gene encodes CDR1 SGHRS and CDR2 YFSETQ. This CDR3 region has 15 residues. Trimming removed 2 bases from V and 4 bases from J, with 16 bases in between. DNA of the CDR3: TGCGCCAGCAGCTTTGGCCCCACGGGGACTTACGAGCAGTACTTC. Translation: CASSFGPTGTYEQYF.

The V gene is TRBV4-1, the J gene TRBJ2-5; 8 bases fit TRBD2. The CDR3 runs 13 residues. CDR1 and CDR2 from the germline V gene are MGHRA and YSYEKL. The junction had 1 base not matched to a gene; V was cut back by 4 bases and J by 3 bases. The CDR3 nucleotides read TGCGCCAGCAGCCTAGCGGGAAAAGAGACCCAGTACTTC. This sequence encodes CASSLAGKETQYF.